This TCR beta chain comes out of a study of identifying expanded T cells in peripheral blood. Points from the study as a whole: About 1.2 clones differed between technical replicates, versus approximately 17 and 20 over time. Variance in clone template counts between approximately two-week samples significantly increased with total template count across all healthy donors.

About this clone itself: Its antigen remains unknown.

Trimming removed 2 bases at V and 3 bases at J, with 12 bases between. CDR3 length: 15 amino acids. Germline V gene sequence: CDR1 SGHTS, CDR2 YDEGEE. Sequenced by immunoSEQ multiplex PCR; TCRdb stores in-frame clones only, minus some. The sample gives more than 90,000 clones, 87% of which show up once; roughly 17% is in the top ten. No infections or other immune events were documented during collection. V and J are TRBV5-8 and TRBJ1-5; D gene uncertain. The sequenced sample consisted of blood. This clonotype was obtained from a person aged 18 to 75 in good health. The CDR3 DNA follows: TGTGCCAGCAGCTTCTGGAGGGAGGCCAATCAGCCCCAGCATTTT. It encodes CASSFWREANQPQHF.